Below, one T cell receptor (beta chain) is given with its context. Its specificity is not known. A read error may account for a junction end that differs from germline. One entry per CDR3 protein, called by TCRdb with MiXCR from the reads. The repertoire holds about 60,000 distinct CDR3 sequences, with 49% as singletons. This specimen comes from a study of type 1 regulatory T cells. Study summary: An in vitro protocol generated T-allo10, a Tr1-enriched, alloantigen-specific CD4 T cell product.

Germline CDR1 reads DFQATT; CDR2 reads SNEGSKA (reference sequence). The CDR3 has 16 residues. The material sequenced was cultured non-Tr1 T cells, either the whole culture or a sorted T cell fraction (not recorded which). V gene TRBV20-1 combines with J gene TRBJ2-2; 9 bases fit TRBD1. The TCR comes from a human donor in good health. CDR3 sequence reads: CSARGRDRAATGKLFF. CDR3 DNA sequence: TGCAGTGCTAGAGGCCGGGACAGGGCTGCCACCGGGAAGCTGTTTTTT.